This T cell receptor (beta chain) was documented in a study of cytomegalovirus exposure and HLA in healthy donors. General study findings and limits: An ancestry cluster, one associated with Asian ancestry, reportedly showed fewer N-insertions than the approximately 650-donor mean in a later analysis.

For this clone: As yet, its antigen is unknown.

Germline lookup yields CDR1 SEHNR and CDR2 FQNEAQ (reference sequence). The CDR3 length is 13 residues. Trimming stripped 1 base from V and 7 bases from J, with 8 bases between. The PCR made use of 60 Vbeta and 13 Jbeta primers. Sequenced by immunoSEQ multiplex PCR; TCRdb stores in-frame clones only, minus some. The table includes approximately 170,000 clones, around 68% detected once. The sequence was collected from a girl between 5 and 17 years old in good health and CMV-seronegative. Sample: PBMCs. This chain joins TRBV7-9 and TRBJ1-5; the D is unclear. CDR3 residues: CASSLGNQQPQHF. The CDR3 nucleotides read TGTGCCAGCAGCTTAGGAAACCAGCAGCCCCAGCATTTT.